This T cell receptor beta chain was found in a study of blood T cell repertoires in COVID-19. Study background: Researchers got acute and convalescent COVID-19 samples from the United States, Italy and Spain.

Some clones are missing from TCRdb's copy, which holds only in-frame ones; the method was immunoSEQ multiplex PCR. The sample shows 140,000 to 150,000 clones, 86% of them seen only once. Looked up from germline, CDR1 is MNHEY and CDR2 is SVGEGT. The CDR3 runs to 14 residues. V dropped 2 bases and J dropped 10 bases, with 17 bases sitting between them. This TCR was sampled from a man over 45 who had recovered from COVID-19. Sequenced sample: PBMCs or T cells enriched from blood (not recorded which). V is TRBV6-2 or TRBV6-3 and J is TRBJ2-5, with a weak D call TRBD2 (6 bases). In nucleotides, the CDR3 is TGTGCCAGCAGTTACCTAAACCCGGTCGGGAGCCAGTACTTC. Its protein is CASSYLNPVGSQYF.